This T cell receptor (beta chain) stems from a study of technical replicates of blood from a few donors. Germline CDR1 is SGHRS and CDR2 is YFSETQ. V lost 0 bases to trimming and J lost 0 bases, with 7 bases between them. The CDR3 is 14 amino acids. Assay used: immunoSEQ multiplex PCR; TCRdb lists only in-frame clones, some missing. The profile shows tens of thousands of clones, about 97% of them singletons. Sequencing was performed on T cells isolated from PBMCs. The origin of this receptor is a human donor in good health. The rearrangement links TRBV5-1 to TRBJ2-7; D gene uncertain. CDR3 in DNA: TGCGCCAGCAGCTTGGAACAGAACTCCTACGAGCAGTACTTC. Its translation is CASSLEQNSYEQYF.